Each of the 28 T cell receptor beta chains below was sequenced from the same sample in a study of blood T cell repertoires in COVID-19. Here immunoSEQ multiplex PCR was the method, and the copy in TCRdb shows in-frame clones only, minus some. The sample has 110,000 or so clones, over 75% seen once. Sample: peripheral blood. These receptors were taken from a man aged 50 to 59 with acute or convalescent COVID-19.

The chain links TRBV12-5 to TRBJ2-2; D may be TRBD2 (5 bases). Trimming took off 4 bases at V and 6 bases at J, with 12 bases between the two ends. The V gene's germline CDR1 is LGHNT and CDR2 FRNRAP. This CDR3 contains 14 residues. CDR3 nucleotide sequence: TGTGCTAGTGGTTGGGAGATTGTGGCCGGGGAGCTGTTTTTT. It specifies CASGWEIVAGELFF.

The chain carries TRBV28 and TRBJ2-3, with D tentatively TRBD1 (5 bases). The CDR3 contains 12 residues. Trimming took off 8 bases at V and 1 base at J, with 7 bases between the two ends. Germline V gene data show CDR1 as MDHEN and CDR2 as SYDVKM. The CDR3 DNA follows: TGTGCCAGCGTACAGGGCACAGATACGCAGTATTTT. It yields the protein CASVQGTDTQYF.

With regard to this clone: This sample also contains other DNA sequences that code for the same CDR3. The gene calls are TRBV5-1 and TRBJ1-6; 8 bases are a match to TRBD1. The CDR3 has 14 amino acids. Germline V gene sequence: CDR1 SGHRS, CDR2 YFSETQ. The trim removed 4 bases at V and 9 bases at J, leaving 6 bases unmatched. The DNA of the CDR3 is TGCGCCAGCAGCGTCGACAGGGGACGTTCACCCCTCCACTTT. Its translation is CASSVDRGRSPLHF. Filled out from reference TRBV5-1 and TRBJ1-6, the complete variable domain reads KAGVTQTPRYLIKTRGQQVTLSCSPISGHRSVSWYQQTPGQGLQFLFEYFSETQRNKGNFPGRFSGRQFSNSRSEMNVSTLELGDSALYLCASSVDRGRSPLHFGNGTRLTVT.

The rearrangement links TRBV3-1 (or the pseudogene TRBV3-2) to TRBJ1-3; a weak D match, TRBD1 (5 bases). Germline values: CDR1 LGHDT, CDR2 YNNKEL (reference sequence). This CDR3 region has 16 residues. With 4 bases removed from V and 0 bases from J, the gap between germline ends came to 13 bases. The CDR3 coding sequence is TGTGCCAGCAGCCCCCTGGGGCCGAACTCTGGAAACACCATATATTTT. Translation gives CASSPLGPNSGNTIYF.

The rearrangement uses TRBV28 and TRBJ1-4, with 10 nucleotides matching TRBD1. CDR1 and CDR2 from the germline V gene are MDHEN and SYDVKM. J gave up 7 bases and V 3 bases, and 5 bases lay outside the gene matches. This CDR3 has 15 residues. DNA for the CDR3: TGTGCCAGCAGTTTCTCGGGACAGGGGAGTGAAAAACTGTTTTTT. Protein sequence: CASSFSGQGSEKLFF.

The genes are TRBV5-4 and TRBJ1-2; D is uncertain. Trimming pared 4 bases from V and 3 bases from J, leaving 10 bases between. Germline values: CDR1 SGHNT, CDR2 YYREEE (reference sequence). This CDR3 is 13 amino acids long. The CDR3 nucleotides read TGTGCCAGCAGCCGCGGGTTTGACTATGGCTACACCTTC. Its protein is CASSRGFDYGYTF.

The CDR3 here is CAASPTVSSGNTIYF. In DNA form, the CDR3 reads TGTGCCGCCTCCCCGACAGTAAGCTCTGGAAACACCATATATTTT. The chain links TRBV10-3 to TRBJ1-3; tentatively, D is TRBD1 (5 bases). CDR3 length: 15 residues. With 11 bases removed from V and 0 bases from J, the gap between germline ends came to 17 bases. Germline loops: CDR1 ENHRY, CDR2 SYGVKD.

J is TRBJ1-1 and V is TRBV6-5; unclear D gene. V dropped 5 bases and J dropped 1 base, with 8 bases sitting between them. The CDR3 is 13 residues long. The germline V gene has CDR1 MNHEY and CDR2 SVGAGI. The CDR3 DNA is TGTGCCAGCAGTCCAGTCCGGAACACTGAAGCTTTCTTT. This translates into CASSPVRNTEAFF.

The rearrangement links TRBV27 to TRBJ1-2, with 8 positions matching TRBD1. This CDR3 is 13 amino acids long. Per germline, CDR1 MNHEY and CDR2 SMNVEV (reference sequence). After removal of 2 bases from V and 8 bases from J, the junction contained 4 bases not matched to a gene. The CDR3, as DNA: TGTGCCAGCAGTTTAAACAGGGGGGGAGGCTACACCTTC. This gives the protein CASSLNRGGGYTF.

V and J are TRBV3-1 (or the pseudogene TRBV3-2) and TRBJ2-5, with TRBD2 identical over 14 bases. V shed 4 bases, J shed 5 bases, and the junction held 6 bases outside the gene matches. The CDR3 has 16 amino acids. CDR1 is LGHDT, CDR2 YNNKEL, per germline (reference sequence). The CDR3 spells CASSRLAGGIRETQYF. The CDR3 DNA reads TGTGCCAGCAGCCGACTAGCGGGGGGGATCAGGGAGACCCAGTACTTC.

This chain links TRBV19 with TRBJ2-6, with 8 bases fitting TRBD1. The V segment lost 3 bases and the J segment 1 base; nucleotides outside the gene matches: 2. The CDR3 consists of 16 residues. Germline assignment: CDR1 LNHDA and CDR2 SQIVND (reference sequence). CDR3 nucleotide sequence: TGTGCCAGTAGTATTGGACAGGGTTCTGGGGCCAACGTCCTGACTTTC. Amino acids: CASSIGQGSGANVLTF.

The chain recombines TRBV27 with TRBJ2-3, with a tentative D call TRBD2 (6 bases). The CDR3 is made up of 16 amino acids. The V and J ends lost 2 bases and 2 bases respectively, with 14 bases between them. From germline, CDR1 is MNHEY and CDR2 SMNVEV (reference sequence). The CDR3 spells CASSLGRGAYTDTQYF. CDR3 DNA sequence: TGTGCCAGCAGTTTAGGGCGCGGGGCCTACACAGATACGCAGTATTTT.

The chain is built from TRBV28 and TRBJ2-1, with 9 bases matching TRBD1. CDR3 length: 9 amino acids. The V gene's germline CDR1 is MDHEN and CDR2 SYDVKM. V lost 11 bases and J lost 15; bases outside the gene matches: 5. The CDR3 region is CAGTGSRFF. The CDR3 bases are TGTGCCGGGACAGGGTCGAGGTTCTTC.

The chain recombines TRBV30 with TRBJ1-5, with 7 bases lining up with TRBD1. Trimming took 2 bases from V and 4 from J; bases not matched to a gene: 11. The CDR3 is 16 residues long. Germline-derived CDR1 and CDR2 are GTSNPN and SVGIG (reference sequence). The CDR3 coding sequence is TGTGCCTGGAGTTCGAGGACAGGTTTGGTTAATCAGCCCCAGCATTTT. It specifies CAWSSRTGLVNQPQHF.

This clone was counted between two and nine times. J is TRBJ1-1 and V is TRBV3-1 (or the pseudogene TRBV3-2); 12 positions agree with TRBD1. V lost 7 bases to trimming and J lost 5 bases; unmatched junction nucleotides: 17. The CDR3 length is 18 residues. CDR1 and CDR2 (germline): LGHDT, YNNKEL (reference sequence). The CDR3 reads CASTDNIGDRGRRTEAFF. CDR3 nucleotides: TGTGCCAGCACCGACAATATAGGGGACAGGGGGCGTAGGACTGAAGCTTTCTTT.

This clone came up once. V usage is TRBV5-6 and J usage is TRBJ2-7; D possibly corresponds to TRBD1 (6 bases). Germline-derived CDR1 and CDR2 are SGHDT and YYEEEE. This CDR3 is 16 amino acids long. The V end lost 0 bases, the J end lost 0 bases, and 13 bases lay between the germline ends. CDR3 residues: CASSLDVTGLSYEQYF. DNA of the CDR3: TGTGCCAGCAGCTTGGATGTGACAGGCCTCTCCTACGAGCAGTACTTC.

The chain joins TRBV27 to TRBJ1-4; tentatively, D is TRBD1 (5 bases). V dropped 2 bases and J dropped 7 bases, with 11 bases sitting between them. From germline, CDR1 is MNHEY and CDR2 SMNVEV (reference sequence). The CDR3 sequence is 14 residues long. This CDR3 reads CASSLGGGREKLFF. CDR3 coding DNA: TGTGCCAGCAGTTTAGGGGGAGGACGTGAAAAACTGTTTTTT. Full variable domain (missing parts from reference TRBV27 and TRBJ1-4): EAQVTQNPRYLITVTGKKLTVTCSQNMNHEYMSWYRQDPGLGLRQIYYSMNVEVTDKGDVPEGYKVSRKEKRNFPLILESPSPNQTSLYFCASSLGGGREKLFFGSGTQLSVL.

The chain is built from TRBV7-3 and TRBJ2-1; the match to TRBD2 covers 15 bases. Germline CDR1 and CDR2: SGHTA and FQGTGA. The CDR3 spans 16 residues. The V gene end was trimmed by 4 bases and the J gene end by 9 bases; junction bases not matched to a gene: 7. As DNA, the CDR3 is TGTGCCAGCAGCTCTCGGACTAGCGGGGGGGCGGCTGAGCAGTTCTTC. It codes for CASSSRTSGGAAEQFF.

The chain has TRBV19 and TRBJ1-5; 8 positions match TRBD1. The CDR3 length is 14 residues. The germline gives CDR1 LNHDA, CDR2 SQIVND (reference sequence). The V and J ends lost 8 bases and 0 bases, in that order; junction bases with no gene match: 3. The CDR3 nucleotides read TGTGCCAGTTCGGACAGGGATAGCAATCAGCCCCAGCATTTT. It codes for CASSDRDSNQPQHF.

The rearrangement joins TRBV6-1 to TRBJ1-1; D is unclear. The CDR3 length is 14 residues. V shed 3 bases and J shed 0 bases, with 8 bases lying between them. CDR1 and CDR2 (germline): MNHNS, SASEGT. This CDR3 reads CASSEGGLNTEAFF. The CDR3 DNA is TGTGCCAGCAGTGAGGGAGGGCTGAACACTGAAGCTTTCTTT.

The chain employs TRBV9 and TRBJ2-1, with a possible D match to TRBD1 (6 bases). Trimming shortened V by 5 bases and J by 6 bases, and 15 bases separated the two germline ends. Germline lookup yields CDR1 SGDLS and CDR2 YYNGEE. The CDR3 is 14 amino acids. The CDR3 DNA follows: TGTGCCAGCAGTACTTCCGGGACACTCAATGAGCAGTTCTTC. It is translated as CASSTSGTLNEQFF.

The chain carries TRBV28 and TRBJ2-7, with D tentatively TRBD1 (6 bases). This CDR3 comprises 12 residues. Trimming took off 6 bases at V and 5 bases at J, with 11 bases between the two ends. Germline V gene sequence: CDR1 MDHEN, CDR2 SYDVKM. CDR3: CASSQGLHEQYF. CDR3 coding DNA: TGTGCCAGCAGCCAGGGGCTGCACGAGCAGTACTTC.

This chain uses TRBV12-3 or TRBV12-4 with TRBJ2-7; D gene ambiguous. Between the trimmed V and J ends, which lost 8 bases and 2 bases, there was a span of 10 bases. This CDR3 region has 12 residues. The CDR3 DNA reads as TGTGCCAGCTCAGGTTCCCCCTACGAGCAGTACTTC. As protein: CASSGSPYEQYF.

In this sample, this clone turned up a few times. The V call is TRBV2, the J call TRBJ2-7; D unresolved. This CDR3 spans 14 amino acids. Trimming shortened V by 4 bases and J by 0 bases, and 10 bases separated the two germline ends. Germline CDR1 SNHLY, CDR2 FYNNEI. CDR3 sequence: CASSGAESSYEQYF. Here the CDR3 DNA reads TGTGCCAGCAGTGGGGCAGAAAGCTCCTACGAGCAGTACTTC.

As to this clone: This same CDR3 is encoded by further DNA sequences in the sample. The chain employs TRBV20-1 and TRBJ2-7, with a possible D match to TRBD1 (6 bases). There are 13 residues in the CDR3. Germline lookup yields CDR1 DFQATT and CDR2 SNEGSKA (reference sequence). Trimming took off 3 bases at V and 2 bases at J, with 11 bases between the two ends. The CDR3 region has the DNA TGCAGTGCTAGTCGGCAGGGGACCTACGAGCAGTACGTC. It codes for CSASRQGTYEQYV.

This clone was picked up one time. The rearrangement links TRBV28 to TRBJ1-2; unclear D gene. The length of the CDR3 is 16 residues. The germline V gene encodes CDR1 MDHEN and CDR2 SYDVKM. Trimming pared 6 bases from V and 1 base from J, leaving 18 bases between. The CDR3 spells CASSHGLLGGNYGYTF. The CDR3 region has the DNA TGTGCCAGCAGCCACGGACTGCTCGGAGGTAACTATGGCTACACCTTC.

The chain uses TRBV5-6 and TRBJ1-4, with D perhaps matching TRBD1 (6 bases). Germline V gives CDR1 SGHDT, CDR2 YYEEEE. The V end was cut by 4 bases, the J end by 8 bases, with 21 bases between. The CDR3 is 16 amino acids. The CDR3 nucleotides read TGTGCCAGCAGCCCAGTAAATACAGGGCGGTGGGAAAAACTGTTTTTT. It is translated as CASSPVNTGRWEKLFF.

The chain couples TRBV3-1 (or the pseudogene TRBV3-2) to TRBJ1-1; D gene unclear. The CDR3 is 14 amino acids. Per the germline V gene, CDR1 is LGHDT and CDR2 is YNNKEL (reference sequence). V gave up 1 base and J gave up 5 bases, with 11 bases separating them. The CDR3 nucleotides read TGTGCCAGCAGCCAAGGATTTACGGGGACTGAAGCTTTCTTT. This sequence encodes CASSQGFTGTEAFF.